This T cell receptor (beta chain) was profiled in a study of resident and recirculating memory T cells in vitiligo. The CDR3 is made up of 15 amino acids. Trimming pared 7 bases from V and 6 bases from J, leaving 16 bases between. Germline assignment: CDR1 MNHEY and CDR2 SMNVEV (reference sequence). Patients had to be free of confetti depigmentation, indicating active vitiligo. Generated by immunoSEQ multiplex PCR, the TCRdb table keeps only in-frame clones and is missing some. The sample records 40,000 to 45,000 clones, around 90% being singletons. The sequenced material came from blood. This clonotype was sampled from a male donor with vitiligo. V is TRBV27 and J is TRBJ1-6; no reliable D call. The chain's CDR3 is CASNWGGERNSPLHF. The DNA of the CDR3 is TGTGCCAGCAATTGGGGAGGAGAACGTAATTCACCCCTCCACTTT.